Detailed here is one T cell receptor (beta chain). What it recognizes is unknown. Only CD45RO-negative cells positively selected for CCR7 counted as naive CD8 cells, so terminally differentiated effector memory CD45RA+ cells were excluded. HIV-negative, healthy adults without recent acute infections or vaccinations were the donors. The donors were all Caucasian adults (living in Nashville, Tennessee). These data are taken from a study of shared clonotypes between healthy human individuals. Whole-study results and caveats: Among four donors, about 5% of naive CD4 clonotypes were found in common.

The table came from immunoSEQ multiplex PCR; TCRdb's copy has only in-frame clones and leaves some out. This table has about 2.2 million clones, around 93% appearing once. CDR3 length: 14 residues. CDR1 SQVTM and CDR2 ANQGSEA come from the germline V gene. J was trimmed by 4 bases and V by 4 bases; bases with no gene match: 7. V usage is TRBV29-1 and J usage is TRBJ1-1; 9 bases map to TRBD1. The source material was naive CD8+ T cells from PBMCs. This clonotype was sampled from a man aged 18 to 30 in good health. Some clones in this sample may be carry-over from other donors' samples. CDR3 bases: TGCAGCGTTGTGGACAGGGGAGTGAGCACTGAAGCTTTCTTT. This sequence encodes CSVVDRGVSTEAFF.